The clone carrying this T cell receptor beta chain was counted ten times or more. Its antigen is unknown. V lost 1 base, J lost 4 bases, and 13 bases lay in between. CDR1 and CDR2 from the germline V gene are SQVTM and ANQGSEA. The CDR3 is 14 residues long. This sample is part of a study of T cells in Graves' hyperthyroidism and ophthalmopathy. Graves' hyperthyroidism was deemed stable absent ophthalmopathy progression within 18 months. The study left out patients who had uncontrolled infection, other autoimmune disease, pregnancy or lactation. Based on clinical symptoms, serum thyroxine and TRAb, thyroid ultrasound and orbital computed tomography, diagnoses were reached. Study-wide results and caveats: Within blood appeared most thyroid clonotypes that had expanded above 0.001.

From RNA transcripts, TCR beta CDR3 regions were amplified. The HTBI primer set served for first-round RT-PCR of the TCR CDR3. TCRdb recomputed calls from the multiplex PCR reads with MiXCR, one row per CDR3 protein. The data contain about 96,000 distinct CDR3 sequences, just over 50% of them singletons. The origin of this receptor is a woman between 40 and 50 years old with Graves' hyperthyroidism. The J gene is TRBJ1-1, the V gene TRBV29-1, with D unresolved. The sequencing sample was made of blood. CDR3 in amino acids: CSVEGHLRGTEAFF. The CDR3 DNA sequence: TGCAGCGTTGAAGGCCACCTCCGAGGCACTGAAGCTTTCTTT.